This T cell receptor (beta chain) was sequenced during a study of CD8 T cells in ankylosing spondylitis. Study-wide points: A TCR beta motif of roughly eight highly homologous variants seemed to mark ankylosing spondylitis blood. There was reportedly significant enrichment of clones that were disease-linked in matched ankylosing spondylitis synovial fluid.

As to this clonotype: Its antigen is as yet unknown.

TCRdb processed the 5' RACE reads anew with MiXCR; each CDR3 protein has one entry. The top ten hold more than 3.5% of the sample, which has more than 150,000 distinct CDR3 sequences, roughly 20% seen once. Germline CDR1 MDHEN, CDR2 SYDVKM. Trimming removed 3 bases at V and 8 bases at J, with 20 bases between. The CDR3 has 16 amino acids. V and J are TRBV28 and TRBJ2-1; weak D call: TRBD1 (6 bases). This receptor was taken from a male donor aged 10 to 30 with ankylosing spondylitis or in good health (not recorded which). The sample taken for sequencing was blood, either unsorted or a sorted T cell fraction (not recorded which). For the CDR3, the DNA is TGTGCCAGCAGTTTGTTAGGGACAAGGAGGCTCGATGAGCAGTTCTTC. The encoded protein is CASSLLGTRRLDEQFF.